This T cell receptor beta chain was sequenced for a study of blood T cells in healthy people across ages (dated by TCRdb to 2013 to 2016). Notes on the research overall: Template switching captured roughly one uniquely barcoded TCR beta cDNA molecule per two T cells in model experiments. The donors were divided into four age groups: young (average around 16 years), middle-aged (around 41), aged (about 62) and long-lived (about 80). The study analyzed two additional independent replicas of 1 million unique cDNA reads from the same blood draw for two donors, one aged 18 to 30 and one aged 80 or older. To avoid experimental bias, donors of different ages were spread randomly across the sequencing lanes. Age-related changes in TCR beta repertoire diversity were measured in the study by deep sequencing normalized with unique cDNA molecular identifiers. General conclusions and limits of the study: Observed TCR beta diversity per million T cells fell roughly linearly with age, and a significant reduction was already apparent by age around 40. Estimates of total diversity from one million sequenced T cells were regarded as lower bounds and underestimates. There was a strong correlation between observed TCR beta diversity and the percentage of naive T cells measured by flow cytometry. Compared with the aged group, the long-lived group had more naive CD4+ T cells, fewer expanded clones and increased TCR diversity, a pattern suggesting age selection. Since profiling was done on bulk unsorted PBMCs, naive and antigen-experienced compartments could not be conclusively compared. The CMV infection status of donors was not known, potentially confounding age-related changes in expanded clonotypes.

Cut back by 6 bases and 0 bases, the V and J ends lie 12 bases apart. CDR3 length: 14 amino acids, cysteine to phenylalanine. Here the CDR3 DNA is all that survives: 42 bases in frame from base 1. The germline V gene provides CDR1 ENHRY and CDR2 SYGVKD. Systemically healthy Caucasian individuals from Russia, around 38 in total and aged roughly 6 to 95 years, were included as donors. Roughly 10 milliliters of peripheral blood were drawn from each donor into EDTA-treated Vacutainer tubes. PBMCs were isolated by Ficoll-Paque density-gradient centrifugation, with at least 6 million obtained per sample. Total RNA was extracted from PBMCs with Trizol reagent, with at least 5.5 micrograms obtained per sample. The percentages of naive CD45RAhigh/CD27high T cells were determined by flow cytometry on a PBMC aliquot from every donor. To prepare the library, 5' RACE was applied. These reads were obtained on an Illumina HiSeq 2500. A second about 7 to 12 cycle PCR used a sample-barcoded 5' primer and a J-beta primer mix. Each TCR beta cDNA molecule received a unique molecular identifier from a template-switch 5' adaptor carrying 12 random nucleotides. Each sample yielded at least 2.5 million CDR3-containing paired-end reads. First-strand cDNA synthesis was performed from all RNA using the Mint cDNA synthesis kit, with priming by a TRBC-specific oligonucleotide. All cDNA was treated with uracil-DNA glycosylase and then went through a first 18-cycle PCR with the universal primers M1SS and BC2_uni_R. From the authors' description of their analysis: For normalization, 1 million high-quality reads, each with a distinct molecular identifier, were randomly selected from each sample. Instead of being binned into consensus sequences, reads that shared molecular identifiers were thrown out. MiTCR, run with a Q25 quality threshold and the strictest error-elimination algorithm, handled CDR3 identification, clonotype clustering and error correction. A nonparametric unseen species model with Euler transformation was used to estimate a lower bound on total TCR beta diversity. TCRdb cleaned the public reads at Q25 with fastp, built clones with MiXCR and kept in-frame beta chains. One record per CDR3 amino acid sequence lists the most common genes and DNA. What appears here as the V and J calls and clone size reflects TCRdb's work, not the paper's. The sample table lists approximately 670,000 distinct CDR3 sequences, 40% to 45% of them with a count of one. Of the sample, around 30% falls within the top ten clones.

About this clonotype: Its antigen target is currently unknown. Per-base qualities were not stored, and no clone one base away is much larger.

This receptor was identified in a man aged 80 or over in good health. This sequence uses TRBV10-3 and TRBJ2-7; TRBD2 is a possible D gene, resting on 5 matching bases. Material: blood. The CDR3 region reads CAIREESNSYEQYF. The DNA reads TGTGCCATCAGGGAGGAATCTAACTCCTACGAGCAGTACTTC.